A single sample gave rise to the 8 T cell receptor beta chains below, sequenced in a study of PD-1 blockade in classical Hodgkin lymphoma. Every patient had relapsed following autologous stem cell transplantation, and cohorts differed in brentuximab vedotin exposure. Assay: immunoSEQ multiplex PCR; the TCRdb copy retains only in-frame clones and omits some. The sample carries 15,000 to 20,000 clones, approximately 60% recorded once. Sequencing was performed on peripheral blood mononuclear cells (PBMCs), taken before the second cycle of nivolumab. These TCRs come from a human donor with classical Hodgkin lymphoma.

This clone was recorded only once. The V and J genes are TRBV5-6 and TRBJ1-5; D not resolved. The CDR3 totals 14 residues. The germline V and J ends were trimmed by 4 bases and 3 bases, with 11 bases remaining between them. In germline, CDR1 is SGHDT, CDR2 YYEEEE. The CDR3 here is CASSPLGSNQPQHF. In DNA, the CDR3 is TGTGCCAGCAGCCCGTTGGGGTCCAATCAGCCCCAGCATTTT. Complete variable domain (other parts from reference TRBV5-6 and TRBJ1-5): DAGVTQSPTHLIKTRGQQVTLRCSPKSGHDTVSWYQQALGQGPQFIFQYYEEEERQRGNFPDRFSGHQFPNYSSELNVNALLLGDSALYLCASSPLGSNQPQHFGDGTRLSIL.

CDR3 sequence reads: CASSGETSGTLYNEQFF. The DNA of the CDR3 is TGTGCCAGCAGTGGAGAGACTAGCGGGACCCTGTACAATGAGCAGTTCTTC. The rearrangement uses TRBV25-1 and TRBJ2-1; TRBD2 matches at 11 bases. J was trimmed by 4 bases and V by 4 bases; bases with no gene match: 9. The germline V gene has CDR1 MGHDK and CDR2 SYGVNS. The CDR3 has 17 residues.

This rearrangement joins TRBV4-1 to TRBJ1-1, with 10 bases matching TRBD1. In germline, CDR1 is MGHRA, CDR2 YSYEKL. J was trimmed by 5 bases and V by 3 bases; bases with no gene match: 12. The CDR3 is made up of 17 amino acids. The CDR3 sequence is CASSQIPGQGSLTEAFF. The CDR3 DNA is TGCGCCAGCAGCCAGATCCCGGGACAGGGGAGTTTAACTGAAGCTTTCTTT.

This clone was picked up a small number of times. The genes are TRBV5-4 and TRBJ2-3; perhaps TRBD1 as D (5 bases). This CDR3 has 15 residues. Germline V gene data show CDR1 as SGHNT and CDR2 as YYREEE (reference sequence). Trimming pared 1 base from V and 5 bases from J, leaving 14 bases between. Here the CDR3 reads CASSLRQGGIDTQYF. CDR3 nucleotide sequence: TGTGCCAGCAGCTTGCGTCAGGGCGGTATAGATACGCAGTATTTT.

This clone was counted between two and nine times. The J gene is TRBJ2-7, the V gene TRBV5-4, with 8 nucleotides matching TRBD1. The CDR3 spans 12 residues. J lost 7 bases, V lost 5 bases, and 5 bases had no gene match. CDR1 is SGHNT, CDR2 YYREEE, per germline (reference sequence). In DNA, the CDR3 is TGTGCCAGCAGTTTGACAGGGGATGAGCAGTACTTC. Translation: CASSLTGDEQYF. The full variable domain, with the rest looked up from reference TRBV5-4 and TRBJ2-7, is ETGVTQSPTHLIKTRGQQVTLRCSSQSGHNTVSWYQQALGQGPQFIFQYYREEENGRGNFPPRFSGLQFPNYSSELNVNALELDDSALYLCASSLTGDEQYFGPGTRLTVT.

As DNA, the CDR3 is TGTGCCAGCGGGCTCGACAGGTGGCACAATGAGCAGTTCTTC. It yields the protein CASGLDRWHNEQFF. The rearrangement joins TRBV6-5 to TRBJ2-1; perhaps TRBD1 as D (6 bases). V dropped 8 bases and J dropped 5 bases, with 16 bases sitting between them. In germline, CDR1 is MNHEY, CDR2 SVGAGI. The CDR3 totals 14 residues.

The genes are TRBV25-1 and TRBJ2-1, with TRBD2 identical over 8 bases. CDR1 is MGHDK and CDR2 is SYGVNS in the germline V gene. The CDR3 runs to 15 residues. J was trimmed by 1 base and V by 11 bases; bases with no gene match: 10. CDR3 DNA: TGTGCCGTCTCGGGGCGGGAGGTATCCTACAATGAGCAGTTCTTC. This gives the protein CAVSGREVSYNEQFF.

The V and J genes are TRBV28 and TRBJ2-5; weak D call: TRBD1 (5 bases). The DNA end favors TRBJ2-7, so the J call may be wrong. The germline CDR1 and CDR2 sequences are MDHEN and SYDVKM. The CDR3 runs 16 residues. The CDR3 loop reads CASSTVPQGLSYEQYF. The CDR3 nucleotides are TGTGCCAGCAGCACTGTCCCTCAGGGCCTCTCCTACGAGCAGTACTTC.